This entry features one TCR beta chain sequence. Co-extraction yielded RNA and DNA from approximately 22-30 mg of unsorted bulk tissue. Resecting the tumor surgically was how the patients' primary liver carcinoma was treated. Total RNA amounting to 500 ng was the source from which TCR beta cDNA was made with a constant-region primer. Library construction for TCR beta comprised three nested multiplex PCR rounds performed with slightly modified ARM-PCR. Use of TRBV1-TRBV30 forward primers with a C-beta reverse primer characterized the first two PCR rounds, which lasted roughly 9 cycles each. From the multiplex PCR reads, TCRdb called clonotypes with MiXCR, one entry per CDR3 protein. The data contain roughly 24,000 distinct CDR3 sequences, around 77% of them singletons. These data come from a study of tumor-infiltrating lymphocytes in primary liver carcinoma. CDR3 length equals 18 residues. V lost 4 bases, J lost 9 bases, and 27 bases lay in between. In germline, CDR1 is MNHEY, CDR2 SVGAGI.

This chain connects TRBV6-5 to TRBJ2-2, with a tentative D call TRBD1 (5 bases). This clonotype originated in a woman in her 30s with primary liver carcinoma and hepatitis B virus infection. Specimen: liver tumor tissue from sampling region 5. Sample subset: tumor region T5, tumor centre. The chain's CDR3 is CASSFSSSAPRQTRELFF. Written as DNA, the CDR3 is TGTGCCAGCAGTTTCTCGAGCAGCGCTCCAAGACAGACCCGGGAGCTGTTTTTT.